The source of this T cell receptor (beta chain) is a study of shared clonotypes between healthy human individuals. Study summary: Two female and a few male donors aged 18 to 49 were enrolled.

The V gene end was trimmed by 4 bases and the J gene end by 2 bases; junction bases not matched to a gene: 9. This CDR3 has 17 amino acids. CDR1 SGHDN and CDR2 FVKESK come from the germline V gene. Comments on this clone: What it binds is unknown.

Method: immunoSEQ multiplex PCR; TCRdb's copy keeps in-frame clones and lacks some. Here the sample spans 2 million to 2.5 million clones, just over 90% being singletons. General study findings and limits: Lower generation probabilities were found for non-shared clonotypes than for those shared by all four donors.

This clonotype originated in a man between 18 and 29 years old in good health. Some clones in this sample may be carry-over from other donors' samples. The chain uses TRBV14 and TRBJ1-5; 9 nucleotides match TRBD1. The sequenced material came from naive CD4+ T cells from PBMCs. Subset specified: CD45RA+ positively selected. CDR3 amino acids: CASSPTLGQGGNQPQHF. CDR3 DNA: TGTGCCAGCAGCCCAACTCTGGGACAGGGCGGCAATCAGCCCCAGCATTTT. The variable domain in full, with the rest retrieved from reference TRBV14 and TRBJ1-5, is EAGVTQFPSHSVIEKGQTVTLRCDPISGHDNLYWYRRVMGKEIKFLLHFVKESKQDESGMPNNRFLAERTGGTYSTLKVQPAELEDSGVYFCASSPTLGQGGNQPQHFGDGTRLSIL.